The TCR beta chain described here comes from a study of shared clonotypes between healthy human individuals. Study-level results: Sharing of clonotypes among donors was expected to vary with sequencing depth.

Sequencing used immunoSEQ multiplex PCR; TCRdb keeps in-frame clones, though not all of them. The sample lists around 700,000 clones, approximately 79% seen once, with about 1.8% in the top ten. The table lists this clone with a count of one. Its antigen is still unknown. This CDR3 is 22 amino acids long. Germline lookup yields CDR1 MDHEN and CDR2 SYDVKM. With 3 bases clipped from V and 6 bases from J, the junction kept 27 bases outside the gene matches. V gene TRBV28 combines with J gene TRBJ2-2; 8 bases align to TRBD2. Sequencing was performed on memory CD4+ T cells sorted from blood. The subset is: CD45RA-negative fraction. This TCR came from a woman between 25 and 40 years old in good health. The CDR3 here is CASSLGAGVPGGQREYAGELFF. DNA for the CDR3: TGTGCCAGCAGTTTGGGAGCGGGAGTTCCGGGGGGGCAGCGGGAGTATGCCGGGGAGCTGTTTTTT. The whole variable domain, remainder taken from reference TRBV28 and TRBJ2-2, is DVKVTQSSRYLVKRTGEKVFLECVQDMDHENMFWYRQDPGLGLRLIYFSYDVKMKEKGDIPEGYSVSREKKERFSLILESASTNQTSMYLCASSLGAGVPGGQREYAGELFFGEGSRLTVL.